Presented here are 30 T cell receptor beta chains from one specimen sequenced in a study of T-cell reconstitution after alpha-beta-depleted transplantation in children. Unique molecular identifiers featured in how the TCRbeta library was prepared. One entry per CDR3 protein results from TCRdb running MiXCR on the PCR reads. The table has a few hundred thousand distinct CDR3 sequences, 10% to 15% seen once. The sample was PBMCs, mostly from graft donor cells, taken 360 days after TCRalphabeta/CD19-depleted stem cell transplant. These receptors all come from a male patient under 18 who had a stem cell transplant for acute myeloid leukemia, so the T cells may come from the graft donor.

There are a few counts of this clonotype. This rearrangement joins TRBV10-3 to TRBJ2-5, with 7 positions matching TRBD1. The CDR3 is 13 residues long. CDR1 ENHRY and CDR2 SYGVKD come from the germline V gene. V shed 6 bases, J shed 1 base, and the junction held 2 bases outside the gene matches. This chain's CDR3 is CAIRDRPQETQYF. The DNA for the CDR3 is TGTGCCATCAGGGACAGGCCCCAAGAGACCCAGTACTTC.

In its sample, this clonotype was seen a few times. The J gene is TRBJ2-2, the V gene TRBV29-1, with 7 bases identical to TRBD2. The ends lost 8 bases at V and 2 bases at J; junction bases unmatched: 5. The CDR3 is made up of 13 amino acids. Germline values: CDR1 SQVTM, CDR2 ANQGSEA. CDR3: CSLREANTGELFF. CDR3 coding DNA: TGCAGCCTCCGGGAGGCCAACACCGGGGAGCTGTTTTTT.

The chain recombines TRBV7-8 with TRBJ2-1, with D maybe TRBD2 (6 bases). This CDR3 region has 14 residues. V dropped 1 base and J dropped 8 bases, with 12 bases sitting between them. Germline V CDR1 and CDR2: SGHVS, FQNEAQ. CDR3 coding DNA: TGTGCCAGCAGCTTAGACGGGAGTAACTATGAGCAGTTCTTC. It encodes CASSLDGSNYEQFF.

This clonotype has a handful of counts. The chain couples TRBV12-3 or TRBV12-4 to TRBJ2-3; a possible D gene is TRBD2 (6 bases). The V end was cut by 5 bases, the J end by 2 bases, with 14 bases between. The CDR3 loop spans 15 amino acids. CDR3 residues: CASSLYWRDTDTQYF. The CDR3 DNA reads TGTGCCAGCAGTCTCTACTGGCGGGACACAGATACGCAGTATTTT.

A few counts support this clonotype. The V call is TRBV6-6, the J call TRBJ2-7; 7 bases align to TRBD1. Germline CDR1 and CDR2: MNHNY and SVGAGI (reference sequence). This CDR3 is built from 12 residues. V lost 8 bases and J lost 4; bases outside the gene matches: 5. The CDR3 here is CASGTVSYEQYF. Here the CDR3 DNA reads TGTGCCAGCGGGACAGTAAGTTACGAGCAGTACTTC.

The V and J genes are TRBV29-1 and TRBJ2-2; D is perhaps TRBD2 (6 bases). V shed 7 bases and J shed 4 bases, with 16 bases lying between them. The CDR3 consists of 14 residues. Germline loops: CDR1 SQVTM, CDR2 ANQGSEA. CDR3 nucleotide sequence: TGCAGCGCCATGGGGGGAGATACCACCGGGGAGCTGTTTTTT. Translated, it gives CSAMGGDTTGELFF.

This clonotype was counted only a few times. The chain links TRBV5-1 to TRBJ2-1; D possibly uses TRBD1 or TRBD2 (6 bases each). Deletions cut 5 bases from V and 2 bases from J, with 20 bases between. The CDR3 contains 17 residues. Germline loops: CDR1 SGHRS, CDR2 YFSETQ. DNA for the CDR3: TGCGCCAGCAGTTCCCAGGGTGGGGGGCGAACCTACAATGAGCAGTTCTTC. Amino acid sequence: CASSSQGGGRTYNEQFF.

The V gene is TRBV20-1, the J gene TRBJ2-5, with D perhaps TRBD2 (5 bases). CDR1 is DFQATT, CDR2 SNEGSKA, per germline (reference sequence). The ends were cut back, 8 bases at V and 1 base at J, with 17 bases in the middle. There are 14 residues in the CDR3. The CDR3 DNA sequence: TGCAGTCGCCGGGCGGGCGCACTCCAAGAGACCCAGTACTTC. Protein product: CSRRAGALQETQYF.

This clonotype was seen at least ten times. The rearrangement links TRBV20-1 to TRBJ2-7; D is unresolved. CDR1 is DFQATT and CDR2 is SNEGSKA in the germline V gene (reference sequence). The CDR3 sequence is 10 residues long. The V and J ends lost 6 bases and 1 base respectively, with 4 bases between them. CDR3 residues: CSAPSYEQYF. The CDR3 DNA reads TGCAGTGCCCCTTCCTACGAGCAGTACTTC.

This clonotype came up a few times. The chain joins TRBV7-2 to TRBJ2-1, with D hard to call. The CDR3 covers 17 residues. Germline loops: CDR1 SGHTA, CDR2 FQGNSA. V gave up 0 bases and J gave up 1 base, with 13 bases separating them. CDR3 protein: CASSLALLTRSYNEQFF. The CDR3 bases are TGTGCCAGCAGCTTAGCCCTTCTAACCAGGTCCTACAATGAGCAGTTCTTC.

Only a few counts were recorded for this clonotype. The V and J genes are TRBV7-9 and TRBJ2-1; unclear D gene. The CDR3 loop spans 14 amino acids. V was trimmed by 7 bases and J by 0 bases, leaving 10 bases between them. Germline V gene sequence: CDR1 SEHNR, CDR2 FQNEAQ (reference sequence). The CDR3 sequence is CASTLTSSYNEQFF. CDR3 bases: TGTGCCAGCACCCTAACGAGCTCCTACAATGAGCAGTTCTTC.

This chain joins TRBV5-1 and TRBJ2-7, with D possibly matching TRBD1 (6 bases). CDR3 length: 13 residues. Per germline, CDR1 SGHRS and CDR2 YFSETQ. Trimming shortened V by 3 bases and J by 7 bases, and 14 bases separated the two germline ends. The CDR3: CASSWGPLVEQYF. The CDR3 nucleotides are TGCGCCAGCAGCTGGGGGCCCCTCGTGGAGCAGTACTTC.

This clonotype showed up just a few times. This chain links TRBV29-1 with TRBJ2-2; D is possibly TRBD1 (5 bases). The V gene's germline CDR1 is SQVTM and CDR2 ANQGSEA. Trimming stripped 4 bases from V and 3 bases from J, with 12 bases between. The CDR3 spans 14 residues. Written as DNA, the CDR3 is TGCAGCGTTGGTCTGGGGCTCGACACCGGGGAGCTGTTTTTT. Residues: CSVGLGLDTGELFF.

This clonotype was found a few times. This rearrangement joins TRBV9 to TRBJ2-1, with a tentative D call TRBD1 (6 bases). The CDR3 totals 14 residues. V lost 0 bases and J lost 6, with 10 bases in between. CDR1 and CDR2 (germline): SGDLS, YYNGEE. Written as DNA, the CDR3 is TGTGCCAGCAGCGTAGGAGCAGGGGTCAATGAGCAGTTCTTC. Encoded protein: CASSVGAGVNEQFF.

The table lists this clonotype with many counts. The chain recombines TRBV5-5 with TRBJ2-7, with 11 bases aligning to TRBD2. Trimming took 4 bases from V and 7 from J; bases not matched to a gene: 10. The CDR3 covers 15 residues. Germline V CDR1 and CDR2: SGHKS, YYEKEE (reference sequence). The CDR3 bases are TGTGCCAGCAGCCCGCCGGGACTAGCGGTACCTGAGCAGTACTTC. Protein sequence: CASSPPGLAVPEQYF.

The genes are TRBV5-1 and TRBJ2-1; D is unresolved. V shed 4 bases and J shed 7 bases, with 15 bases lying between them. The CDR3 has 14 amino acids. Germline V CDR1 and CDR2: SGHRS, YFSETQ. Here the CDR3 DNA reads TGCGCCAGCAGCCAAACCGGATCCCATAATGAGCAGTTCTTC. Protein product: CASSQTGSHNEQFF.

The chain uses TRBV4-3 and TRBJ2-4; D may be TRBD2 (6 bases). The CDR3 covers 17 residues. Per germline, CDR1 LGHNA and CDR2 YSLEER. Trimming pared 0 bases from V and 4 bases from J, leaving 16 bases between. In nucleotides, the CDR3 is TGCGCCAGCAGCCAAGAACCACCTCTAGCGAAGAAAAACATTCAGTACTTC. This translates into CASSQEPPLAKKNIQYF.

The chain's CDR3 is CASSLTRQGAGNTGELFF. CDR3 DNA sequence: TGTGCCAGCAGCTTAACGAGACAGGGGGCCGGGAACACCGGGGAGCTGTTTTTT. The rearrangement joins TRBV7-3 to TRBJ2-2; 10 nucleotides match TRBD1. The junction had 5 bases not matched to a gene; V was cut back by 0 bases and J by 1 base. The length of the CDR3 is 18 residues. The germline gives CDR1 SGHTA, CDR2 FQGTGA.

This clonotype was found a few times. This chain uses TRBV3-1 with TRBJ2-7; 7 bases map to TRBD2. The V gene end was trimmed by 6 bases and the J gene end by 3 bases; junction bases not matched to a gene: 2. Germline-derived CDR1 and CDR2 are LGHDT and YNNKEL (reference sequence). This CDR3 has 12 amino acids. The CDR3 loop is CASRRERYEQYF. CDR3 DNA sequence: TGTGCCAGCAGGCGGGAGCGCTACGAGCAGTACTTC.

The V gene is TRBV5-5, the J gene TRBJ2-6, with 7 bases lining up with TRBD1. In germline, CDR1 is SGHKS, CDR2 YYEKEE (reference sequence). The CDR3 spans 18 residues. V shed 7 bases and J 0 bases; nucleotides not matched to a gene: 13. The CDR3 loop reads CASRNPVRGNSGANVLTF. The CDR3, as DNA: TGTGCCAGCCGAAACCCGGTCAGGGGGAACTCTGGGGCCAACGTCCTGACTTTC.

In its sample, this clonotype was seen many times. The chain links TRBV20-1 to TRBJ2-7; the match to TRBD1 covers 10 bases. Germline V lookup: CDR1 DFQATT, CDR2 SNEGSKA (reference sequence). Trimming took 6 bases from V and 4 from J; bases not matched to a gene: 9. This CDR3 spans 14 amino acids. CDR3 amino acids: CSALDRGRGYEQYF. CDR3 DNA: TGCAGTGCACTAGACAGGGGGCGCGGGTACGAGCAGTACTTC.

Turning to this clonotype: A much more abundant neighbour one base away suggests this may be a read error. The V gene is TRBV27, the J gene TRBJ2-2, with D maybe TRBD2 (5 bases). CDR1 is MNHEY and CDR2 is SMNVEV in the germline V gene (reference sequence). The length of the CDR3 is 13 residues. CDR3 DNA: TGTGCCAGCACCGCACTAGTTACCGGGGAGCTGTATTTT. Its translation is CASTALVTGELYF.

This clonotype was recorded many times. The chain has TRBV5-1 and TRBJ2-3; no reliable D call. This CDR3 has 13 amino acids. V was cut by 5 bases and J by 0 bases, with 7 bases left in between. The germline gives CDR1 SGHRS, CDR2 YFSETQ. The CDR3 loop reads CASRAYSTDTQYF. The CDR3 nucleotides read TGCGCCAGCAGGGCTTACAGCACAGATACGCAGTATTTT.

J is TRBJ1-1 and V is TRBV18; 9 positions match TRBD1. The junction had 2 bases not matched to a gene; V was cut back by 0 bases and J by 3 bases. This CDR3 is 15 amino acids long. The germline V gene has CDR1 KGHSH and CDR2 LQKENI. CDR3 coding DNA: TGTGCCAGCTCACCACCGGGGACAGGGCACACTGAAGCTTTCTTT. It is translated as CASSPPGTGHTEAFF.

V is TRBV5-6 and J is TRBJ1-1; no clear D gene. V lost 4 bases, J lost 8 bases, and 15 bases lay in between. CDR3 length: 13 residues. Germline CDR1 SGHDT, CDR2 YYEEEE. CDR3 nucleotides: TGTGCCAGCAGCCCCCGACCGCAGGACGAAGCTTTCTTT. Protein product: CASSPRPQDEAFF.

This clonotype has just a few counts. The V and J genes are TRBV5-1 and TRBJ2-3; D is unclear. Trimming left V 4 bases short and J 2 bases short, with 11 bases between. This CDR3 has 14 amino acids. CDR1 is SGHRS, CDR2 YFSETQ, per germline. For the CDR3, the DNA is TGCGCCAGCAGCCCTACTTTTTTCACAGATACGCAGTATTTT. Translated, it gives CASSPTFFTDTQYF.

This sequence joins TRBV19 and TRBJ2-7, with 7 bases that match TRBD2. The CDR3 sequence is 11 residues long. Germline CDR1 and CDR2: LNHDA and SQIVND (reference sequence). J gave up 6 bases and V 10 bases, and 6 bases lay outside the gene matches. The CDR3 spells CATAGAGEQYF. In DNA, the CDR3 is TGTGCCACCGCGGGAGCGGGCGAGCAGTACTTC.

The CDR3 region is CASSEWDRYYEQYF. DNA of the CDR3: TGTGCCAGCAGTGAATGGGACCGATACTACGAGCAGTACTTC. The V and J genes are TRBV25-1 and TRBJ2-7, with D perhaps matching TRBD1 or TRBD2 (5 bases each). Germline lookup yields CDR1 MGHDK and CDR2 SYGVNS. The ends were cut back, 1 base at V and 3 bases at J, with 10 bases in the middle. This CDR3 spans 14 amino acids.

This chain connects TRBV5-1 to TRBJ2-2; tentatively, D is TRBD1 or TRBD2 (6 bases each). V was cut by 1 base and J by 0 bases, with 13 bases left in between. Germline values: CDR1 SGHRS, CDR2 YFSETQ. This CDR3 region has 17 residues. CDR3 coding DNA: TGCGCCAGCAGCTTGAGGCCCGGGGGCACGAACACCGGGGAGCTGTTTTTT. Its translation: CASSLRPGGTNTGELFF.

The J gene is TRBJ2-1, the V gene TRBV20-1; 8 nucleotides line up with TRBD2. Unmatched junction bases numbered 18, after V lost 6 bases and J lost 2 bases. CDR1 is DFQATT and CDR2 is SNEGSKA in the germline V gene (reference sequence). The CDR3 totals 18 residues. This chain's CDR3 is CSAHTSGSDGIPYNEQFF. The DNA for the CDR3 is TGCAGTGCCCACACTAGCGGCTCGGATGGAATTCCCTACAATGAGCAGTTCTTC.